Each of the 14 T cell receptor beta chains below was sequenced from the same sample in a study of a mutant IDH1 vaccine in newly diagnosed glioma (dated by TCRdb to the early 2020s). What the time point label conveys for this sample: baseline, week 1 (first vaccination visit). In light of the paper, this sample's treatment or condition label describes: pre-vaccination baseline after standard-of-care therapy. Receptor libraries were prepared by the immunoSEQ multiplex PCR assay. TCRdb limited this immuneACCESS table to in-frame rearrangements with V and J called. A share of clones is missing; checked studies link under half to unresolved V genes, and the rest is unexplained. The sample profile shows 50,000 to 75,000 clones; around 90% of them were found once. Roughly 2.5% of the sample belongs to the ten largest clones. Sample: PBMCs, taken from a glioma patient treated with radiotherapy, temozolomide or both. The origin of the receptors is a man in his fifties or sixties with glioma.

The V gene is TRBV5-8, the J gene TRBJ2-2, with D possibly TRBD2 on 6 matching bases. The CDR3 length is 14 residues. Per the germline V gene, CDR1 is SGHTS and CDR2 is YDEGEE. Deletions cut 9 bases from V and 1 base from J, with 13 bases between. CDR3 DNA sequence: TGTGCCATCTGTAGGACTATGAACACCGGGGAGCTGTTTTTT. It specifies CAICRTMNTGELFF.

The chain employs TRBV2 and TRBJ2-3; D gene uncertain. V was cut by 3 bases and J by 2 bases, with 12 bases left in between. From germline, CDR1 is SNHLY and CDR2 FYNNEI. The CDR3 is 15 amino acids. CDR3 bases: TGTGCCAGCAGTGACCAAGATCTCTCCACAGATACGCAGTATTTT. Protein: CASSDQDLSTDTQYF.

This clone showed up just once. The gene calls are TRBV29-1 and TRBJ1-1; the match to TRBD1 covers 7 bases. This CDR3 region has 14 residues. V dropped 4 bases and J dropped 0; count of bases not matched to a gene: 5. CDR1 is SQVTM, CDR2 ANQGSEA, per germline. The CDR3 DNA reads TGCAGCGTTGGGGACAGCATATTGAACACTGAAGCTTTCTTT. Protein product: CSVGDSILNTEAFF.

This sequence joins TRBV28 and TRBJ1-1, with 11 bases fitting TRBD1. This CDR3 has 14 residues. Germline trimming cut 5 bases from V and 4 bases from J; bases unmatched to any gene: 3. CDR1 and CDR2 from the germline V gene are MDHEN and SYDVKM. CDR3 sequence reads: CASSRDRGATEAFF. The CDR3 nucleotides read TGTGCCAGCAGTCGGGACAGGGGGGCCACTGAAGCTTTCTTT.

The chain links TRBV18 to TRBJ1-1; possible D gene TRBD1, 5 bases. This CDR3 contains 13 residues. Germline V gene sequence: CDR1 KGHSH, CDR2 LQKENI. The germline V and J ends were trimmed by 9 bases and 7 bases, with 18 bases remaining between them. CDR3 amino acids: CASSIQGGNEAFF. CDR3 DNA sequence: TGTGCCAGTTCTATTCAGGGCGGAAATGAAGCTTTCTTT. The full variable domain, its missing parts supplied by reference TRBV18 and TRBJ1-1, is NAGVMQNPRHLVRRRGQEARLRCSPMKGHSHVYWYRQLPEEGLKFMVYLQKENIIDESGMPKERFSAEFPKEGPSILRIQQVVRGDSAAYFCASSIQGGNEAFFGQGTRLTVV.

The chain links TRBV11-2 to TRBJ1-5, with 8 positions matching TRBD1. V lost 0 bases, J lost 5 bases, and 9 bases stayed unmatched. The germline gives CDR1 SGHAT, CDR2 FQNNGV. The CDR3 length is 17 residues. CDR3 sequence (DNA): TGTGCCAGCAGCTTAGATCAGGTAACAGGGGGGCATCAGCCCCAGCATTTT. It is translated as CASSLDQVTGGHQPQHF. The whole variable domain, remainder taken from reference TRBV11-2 and TRBJ1-5, is EAGVAQSPRYKIIEKRQSVAFWCNPISGHATLYWYQQILGQGPKLLIQFQNNGVVDDSQLPKDRFSAERLKGVDSTLKIQPAKLEDSAVYLCASSLDQVTGGHQPQHFGDGTRLSIL.

The genes are TRBV5-6 and TRBJ2-2; D not certain. The CDR3 consists of 14 residues. Per germline, CDR1 SGHDT and CDR2 YYEEEE. V lost 3 bases, J lost 5 bases, and 11 bases lay in between. CDR3 sequence (DNA): TGTGCCAGCAGCTCGCGGCCCAATACCGGGGAGCTGTTTTTT. Translation: CASSSRPNTGELFF.

The gene calls are TRBV7-6 and TRBJ2-2; D gene uncertain. This CDR3 has 12 amino acids. V lost 5 bases and J 6 bases, leaving 7 bases between the germline ends. Germline V lookup: CDR1 SGHVS, CDR2 FNYEAQ. This CDR3 reads CASSVDPGELFF. CDR3 coding DNA: TGTGCCAGCAGCGTTGATCCCGGGGAGCTGTTTTTT.

The chain uses TRBV19 and TRBJ1-5, with TRBD1 identical over 7 bases. This CDR3 spans 14 amino acids. The V gene's germline CDR1 is LNHDA and CDR2 SQIVND (reference sequence). Trimming took 6 bases from V and 3 from J; bases not matched to a gene: 5. The DNA for the CDR3 is TGTGCCAGTAGGGGGACAGTTACCAATCAGCCCCAGCATTTT. The encoded protein is CASRGTVTNQPQHF.

J is TRBJ2-1 and V is TRBV29-1; TRBD2 aligns across 10 bases. V was clipped by 7 bases and J by 7 bases; unmatched bases: 7. Germline V gives CDR1 SQVTM, CDR2 ANQGSEA. The CDR3 covers 13 residues. CDR3 loop: CSARAGGRNEQFF. The CDR3 DNA reads TGCAGCGCCCGAGCGGGAGGGCGGAATGAGCAGTTCTTC.

The V gene is TRBV6-6, the J gene TRBJ2-7; no firm D call. Germline V CDR1 and CDR2: MNHNY, SVGAGI (reference sequence). CDR3 length equals 14 residues. The germline V and J ends were trimmed by 4 bases and 0 bases, with 10 bases remaining between them. This chain's CDR3 is CASSFTQVSYEQYF. The CDR3 nucleotides read TGTGCCAGCAGTTTCACGCAGGTCTCCTACGAGCAGTACTTC.

V gene TRBV7-9 combines with J gene TRBJ2-1; D may match TRBD1 or TRBD2 (5 bases each). CDR3 length equals 16 residues. The V gene's germline CDR1 is SEHNR and CDR2 FQNEAQ (reference sequence). Trimming removed 7 bases at V and 2 bases at J, with 18 bases between. The chain's CDR3 is CASILTRDGTYNEQFF. The CDR3 DNA follows: TGTGCCAGCATCCTGACCCGGGACGGAACCTACAATGAGCAGTTCTTC.

V is TRBV7-2 and J is TRBJ1-3; no reliable D call. Germline V CDR1 and CDR2: SGHTA, FQGNSA. Trimming shortened V by 5 bases and J by 0 bases, and 11 bases separated the two germline ends. The CDR3 contains 15 residues. The CDR3 nucleotides read TGTGCCAGCAGCCCGGGTATCAGCTCTGGAAACACCATATATTTT. It specifies CASSPGISSGNTIYF.

The genes are TRBV2 and TRBJ1-4; D remains ambiguous. The CDR3 runs 14 residues. Between the trimmed V and J ends, which lost 9 bases and 0 bases, there was a span of 11 bases. Germline assignment: CDR1 SNHLY and CDR2 FYNNEI. In DNA, the CDR3 is TGTGCCAGTGCCTGGAGGGCAACTAATGAAAAACTGTTTTTT. As protein: CASAWRATNEKLFF.